The 26 T cell receptor beta chains in this list originate from one sample, sequenced in a study of blood T cell repertoires in COVID-19. Method: immunoSEQ multiplex PCR; TCRdb's copy keeps in-frame clones and lacks some. The sample consists of a few hundred thousand clones, roughly 90% of them appearing once. Material for sequencing was PBMCs or T cells enriched from blood (not recorded which). These receptor sequences come from a woman in her forties who had recovered from COVID-19.

The chain combines TRBV2 with TRBJ2-5; D gene uncertain. The CDR3 is 14 amino acids. CDR1 and CDR2 (germline): SNHLY, FYNNEI. The V end lost 6 bases, the J end lost 2 bases, and 13 bases lay between the germline ends. CDR3 region: CASRTETIQETQYF. CDR3 coding DNA: TGTGCCAGCAGAACCGAGACAATACAAGAGACCCAGTACTTC.

In DNA form, the CDR3 reads TGTGCCAGCAGCTTAGACAGTTACTATGGCTACACCTTC. Its protein is CASSLDSYYGYTF. The V gene is TRBV7-2, the J gene TRBJ1-2, with D uncertain. Trimming pared 1 base from V and 3 bases from J, leaving 6 bases between. Germline V gene sequence: CDR1 SGHTA, CDR2 FQGNSA. The CDR3 is made up of 13 amino acids.

V and J are TRBV5-1 and TRBJ2-5, with a tentative D call TRBD1 (6 bases). The CDR3 has 14 amino acids. The V end was cut by 0 bases, the J end by 2 bases, with 8 bases between. Germline V gene data show CDR1 as SGHRS and CDR2 as YFSETQ. DNA for the CDR3: TGCGCCAGCAGCTTGGGACAGGTACAAGAGACCCAGTACTTC. It is translated as CASSLGQVQETQYF.

V is TRBV11-2 and J is TRBJ2-7; D remains unclear. V gave up 5 bases and J gave up 2 bases, with 13 bases separating them. CDR3 length equals 14 residues. The V gene's germline CDR1 is SGHAT and CDR2 FQNNGV. The CDR3 DNA reads TGTGCCAGCAGCCCCCTGGGCAGAGCCTACGAGCAGTACTTC. This codes for CASSPLGRAYEQYF.

V and J are TRBV11-2 and TRBJ2-7, with D perhaps TRBD2 (5 bases). Deletions cut 5 bases from V and 6 bases from J, with 32 bases between. Germline assignment: CDR1 SGHAT and CDR2 FQNNGV. This CDR3 comprises 19 residues. The chain's CDR3 is CASSLRPTTGGGEGCEQYF. DNA for the CDR3: TGTGCCAGCAGCCTAAGACCAACAACCGGTGGCGGAGAGGGCTGCGAGCAGTACTTC.

In this sample, this clone turned up once. V is TRBV12-3 or TRBV12-4 and J is TRBJ1-1; 8 bases are shared with TRBD1. The CDR3 spans 12 residues. V lost 7 bases and J lost 7; bases outside the gene matches: 5. Here the CDR3 reads CASTLGTGEAFF. The CDR3 nucleotides read TGTGCCAGCACCCTAGGGACAGGTGAAGCTTTCTTT.

The chain recombines TRBV12-3 or TRBV12-4 with TRBJ1-5; D gene ambiguous. This CDR3 is built from 11 residues. V was trimmed by 8 bases and J by 12 bases, leaving 14 bases between them. CDR3 coding DNA: TGTGCCAGCTCCGGCCCAGGAAGCCAGCATTTT. Its protein product is CASSGPGSQHF.

The J gene is TRBJ1-5, the V gene TRBV7-2; possible D gene TRBD1, 6 bases. The CDR3 covers 17 residues. The V and J ends lost 2 bases and 1 base respectively, with 15 bases between them. Germline-derived CDR1 and CDR2 are SGHTA and FQGNSA. The CDR3 bases are TGTGCCAGCAGCTTATTTTGGTCAGGGGAGAGCAATCAGCCCCAGCATTTT. Translated, it gives CASSLFWSGESNQPQHF.

A word on this clone: The same CDR3 arises from other DNA sequences in this sample as well. The V and J genes are TRBV11-2 and TRBJ1-3; D is perhaps TRBD1 (5 bases). Per the germline V gene, CDR1 is SGHAT and CDR2 is FQNNGV. The CDR3 extends over 13 amino acids. V shed 5 bases and J shed 7 bases, with 12 bases lying between them. The chain's CDR3 is CASSLNRGNTIYF. The CDR3 bases are TGTGCCAGCAGCCTAAACCGGGGGAACACCATATATTTT.

The V call is TRBV10-3, the J call TRBJ1-4, with 10 bases aligning to TRBD1. CDR1 ENHRY and CDR2 SYGVKD come from the germline V gene. Germline trimming cut 3 bases from V and 7 bases from J; bases unmatched to any gene: 14. The CDR3 runs 18 residues. CDR3 nucleotides: TGTGCCATCAGTGACCGGGACAGGGGAACGATAGGTGGTGAAAAACTGTTTTTT. This codes for CAISDRDRGTIGGEKLFF.

The chain has TRBV18 and TRBJ1-3; 7 bases agree with TRBD1. The CDR3 sequence is 15 residues long. V gave up 5 bases and J gave up 3 bases; unmatched junction bases: 7. In germline, CDR1 is KGHSH, CDR2 LQKENI. CDR3 coding DNA: TGTGCCAGCTCAGCGGGACAGAGTCTTGGAAACACCATATATTTT. Translated: CASSAGQSLGNTIYF.

The chain uses TRBV10-1 and TRBJ1-1; TRBD1 matches 8 bases. The CDR3 spans 15 residues. V dropped 5 bases and J dropped 6; count of bases not matched to a gene: 11. Per germline, CDR1 WNHNN and CDR2 SYGVQD (reference sequence). This CDR3 reads CASSSTGTGFAEAFF. DNA for the CDR3: TGCGCCAGCAGTTCCACCGGGACAGGCTTTGCTGAAGCTTTCTTT.

The chain uses TRBV20-1 and TRBJ1-2, with 10 bases that match TRBD1. CDR1 DFQATT and CDR2 SNEGSKA come from the germline V gene (reference sequence). The CDR3 length is 16 residues. The V gene end was trimmed by 3 bases and the J gene end by 3 bases; junction bases not matched to a gene: 10. The CDR3 spells CSASWDRGALYYGYTF. The CDR3 nucleotides are TGCAGTGCTAGTTGGGACAGGGGAGCCCTCTACTATGGCTACACCTTC.

This chain joins TRBV3-1 (or the pseudogene TRBV3-2) and TRBJ2-7; 10 bases line up with TRBD2. CDR3 size: 14 residues. V lost 6 bases to trimming and J lost 6 bases; unmatched junction nucleotides: 8. Germline assignment: CDR1 LGHDT and CDR2 YNNKEL (reference sequence). The CDR3: CASSLLAGMGEQYF. CDR3 sequence (DNA): TGTGCCAGCAGTCTACTAGCGGGAATGGGCGAGCAGTACTTC.

The chain is built from TRBV3-1 (or the pseudogene TRBV3-2) and TRBJ2-7, with 8 bases lining up with TRBD2. V was pared by 2 bases and J by 5 bases, with 11 bases of the junction left unmatched. Germline V CDR1 and CDR2: LGHDT, YNNKEL (reference sequence). This CDR3 comprises 16 residues. CDR3 protein: CASSQRRLAGSDEQYF. Here the CDR3 DNA reads TGTGCCAGCAGCCAACGGCGGCTAGCGGGCTCGGACGAGCAGTACTTC.

The genes are TRBV6-4 and TRBJ2-3, with TRBD2 as a possible D gene (6 bases). From germline, CDR1 is MRHNA and CDR2 SNTAGT. V gave up 3 bases and J gave up 4 bases, with 14 bases separating them. This CDR3 region has 15 residues. This chain's CDR3 is CASSEGGGPPDTQYF. Written as DNA, the CDR3 is TGTGCCAGCAGTGAAGGCGGAGGGCCCCCAGATACGCAGTATTTT.

The chain is built from TRBV5-1 and TRBJ1-1; D uncertain. Trimming stripped 0 bases from V and 3 bases from J, with 9 bases between. This CDR3 contains 14 residues. The V gene's germline CDR1 is SGHRS and CDR2 YFSETQ. CDR3 DNA: TGCGCCAGCAGCTTGGAACTGCGGGACACTGAAGCTTTCTTT. This sequence encodes CASSLELRDTEAFF.

The chain couples TRBV7-8 to TRBJ1-4; 7 nucleotides align to TRBD1. The CDR3 extends over 17 amino acids. Germline CDR1 SGHVS, CDR2 FQNEAQ. The V and J ends lost 5 bases and 5 bases, in that order; junction bases with no gene match: 14. CDR3 sequence (DNA): TGTGCCAGCAGCCGAGGGGGCGCACGAGAAATCAATGAAAAACTGTTTTTT. It encodes CASSRGGAREINEKLFF.

This chain connects TRBV2 to TRBJ1-4, with 12 bases matching TRBD1. CDR3 length: 16 amino acids. Trimming cost V 5 bases and J 8 bases; bases outside gene matches: 9. CDR1 is SNHLY and CDR2 is FYNNEI in the germline V gene. CDR3 protein: CASSSGQGARNEKLFF. The CDR3, as DNA: TGTGCCAGCAGTTCGGGACAGGGGGCGAGAAACGAAAAACTGTTTTTT. The full variable domain, with the rest looked up from reference TRBV2 and TRBJ1-4, is EPEVTQTPSHQVTQMGQEVILRCVPISNHLYFYWYRQILGQKVEFLVSFYNNEISEKSEIFDDQFSVERPDGSNFTLKIRSTKLEDSAMYFCASSSGQGARNEKLFFGSGTQLSVL.

The chain combines TRBV15 with TRBJ1-5, with TRBD1 identical over 9 bases. CDR1 LNHNV and CDR2 YYDKDF come from the germline V gene (reference sequence). Trimming cost V 7 bases and J 6 bases; bases outside gene matches: 7. CDR3 length: 14 amino acids. The CDR3 DNA is TGTGCCACCACCCAGACAGGGGGAATTCAGCCCCAGCATTTT. It is translated as CATTQTGGIQPQHF.

The chain joins TRBV12-3 or TRBV12-4 to TRBJ1-2; TRBD1 matches at 7 bases. The CDR3 loop spans 11 amino acids. V shed 3 bases, J shed 10 bases, and the junction held 2 bases outside the gene matches. DNA for the CDR3: TGTGCCAGCAGTTTGGGACAGATCTACACCTTC. Amino acids: CASSLGQIYTF.

This chain links TRBV5-1 with TRBJ2-1; 9 bases map to TRBD2. The junction had 8 bases not matched to a gene; V was cut back by 4 bases and J by 12 bases. Germline CDR1 SGHRS, CDR2 YFSETQ. This CDR3 is built from 13 residues. The CDR3 loop reads CASSEGLAISQFF. As DNA, the CDR3 is TGCGCCAGCAGCGAGGGACTAGCCATTTCGCAGTTCTTC.

The rearrangement links TRBV5-1 to TRBJ1-1; possibly TRBD1 for D (5 bases). Trimming took off 3 bases at V and 1 base at J, with 7 bases between the two ends. Germline CDR1 is SGHRS and CDR2 is YFSETQ. This CDR3 region has 13 residues. The CDR3 loop is CASSSQENTEAFF. CDR3 sequence (DNA): TGCGCCAGCAGCTCACAGGAGAACACTGAAGCTTTCTTT.

This clone showed up just once. The chain couples TRBV18 to TRBJ2-7; D ambiguous. Germline-derived CDR1 and CDR2 are KGHSH and LQKENI. V lost 1 base and J 1 base, leaving 11 bases between the germline ends. This CDR3 region has 15 residues. CDR3 coding DNA: TGTGCCAGCTCACCACAATTTCTTCCGTCCTACGAGCAGTACTTC. This gives the protein CASSPQFLPSYEQYF.

The chain couples TRBV6-5 to TRBJ2-7, with D unresolved. Germline lookup yields CDR1 MNHEY and CDR2 SVGAGI. Between the trimmed V and J ends, which lost 6 bases and 0 bases, there was a span of 12 bases. This CDR3 has 14 residues. CDR3 nucleotides: TGTGCCAGCAGCCCGTGGGCGAACTCCTACGAGCAGTACTTC. It translates to CASSPWANSYEQYF.

The CDR3, as DNA: TGTGCCAGCAGTTCATCCCTAGCGGCCTACAATGAGCAGTTCTTC. Translating gives CASSSSLAAYNEQFF. The chain carries TRBV6-2 or TRBV6-3 and TRBJ2-1, with 7 bases matching TRBD2. The CDR3 spans 15 residues. Trimming cost V 4 bases and J 2 bases; bases outside gene matches: 5. Germline V gives CDR1 MNHEY, CDR2 SVGEGT.